This entry concerns a single TCR beta chain. Antigen specificity is unknown. This record belongs to a study of T cell responses to AZD1222 COVID-19 vaccine. General observations from the study: Baseline serology detected seropositivity in only 5 or 6 AZD1222 recipients.

With 4 bases clipped from V and 3 bases from J, the junction kept 3 bases outside the gene matches. From germline, CDR1 is LNHDA and CDR2 SQIVND (reference sequence). The CDR3 is 14 residues long. The table came from immunoSEQ multiplex PCR; TCRdb's copy has only in-frame clones and leaves some out. The table includes under 200,000 clones, 92% detected once. The chain joins TRBV19 to TRBJ2-1; 7 positions agree with TRBD2. The clonotype comes from an adult who received the AZD1222 COVID-19 vaccine. This specimen consisted of peripheral blood, obtained 28 days after the second AZD1222 dose. CDR3 residues: CASSKGLNYNEQFF. The DNA for the CDR3 is TGTGCCAGTAGTAAGGGACTAAACTACAATGAGCAGTTCTTC.